The text below deals with one T cell receptor (beta chain). Antigen specificity is unknown. The record originates from a study of graft-versus-host responses after intestinal transplantation. Study information: Transplant recipients had multivisceral, liver-intestinal, or isolated intestinal grafts.

Profiled with immunoSEQ multiplex PCR; TCRdb holds only in-frame clones, not every one. Of 50,000 to 80,000 clones listed, 90% are singletons. Germline loops: CDR1 GTSNPN, CDR2 SVGIG (reference sequence). Trimming stripped 0 bases from V and 7 bases from J, with 15 bases between. The CDR3 length is 14 residues. Findings and limits, study-wide: Present in recipient marrow, GvH clones included some that appeared first in ileum or blood. Early after transplant, HvG declines were associated with peak levels of circulating GvH clones.

The TCR was taken from a human donor who was the organ donor for an intestinal transplant. The source material was unstimulated CD8+ T cells sorted from spleen or lymph node cells, sampled before transplant. The chain uses TRBV30 and TRBJ1-2, with D tentatively TRBD1 (5 bases). CDR3 nucleotides: TGTGCCTGGAGTGTATCGGCTCCCGGGGGTGGCTACACCTTC. It translates to CAWSVSAPGGGYTF.